This T cell receptor beta chain was captured in a study of vaccination effects on CD4 cells after COVID-19. Study as a whole: BNT162b2 vaccine or mRNA-1273 vaccine was given to participants in two doses.

CDR1 and CDR2 (germline): MGHDK, SYGVNS. The V gene end was trimmed by 1 base and the J gene end by 4 bases; junction bases not matched to a gene: 4. The CDR3 sequence is 15 residues long. Profiled with immunoSEQ multiplex PCR; TCRdb holds only in-frame clones, not every one. The sample includes 35,000 to 55,000 clones, roughly 79% of them seen just once. The ViraFEST assay expanded antigen-specific CD4+ T cells with viral peptide pools before sequencing. When nine to ten days of culture had elapsed, CD4+ T cells were isolated. Vaccine recipients, nucleocapsid antibody negative, had no prior SARS-CoV-2 infection. Supplemented with 9.5 to 10 IU/ml IL-2 and roughly 10 ug/ml peptides, more than 1.5 million PBMC per well were kept in culture. Cultures received IL-2 medium that replaced half the medium on days 3 and 7. Only a few counts were recorded for this clone. Antigen specificity is unknown.

This material consisted of CD4+ T cells from PBMCs cultured with SARS-CoV-2 spike peptides, taken before COVID-19 vaccination. This clonotype was obtained from a human donor who received a COVID-19 vaccine. The rearrangement uses TRBV25-1 and TRBJ1-3; 7 positions match TRBD1. The DNA for the CDR3 is TGTGCCAGCAGTGAATTAGGGGGCTCAGGAAACACCATATATTTT. Protein product: CASSELGGSGNTIYF.